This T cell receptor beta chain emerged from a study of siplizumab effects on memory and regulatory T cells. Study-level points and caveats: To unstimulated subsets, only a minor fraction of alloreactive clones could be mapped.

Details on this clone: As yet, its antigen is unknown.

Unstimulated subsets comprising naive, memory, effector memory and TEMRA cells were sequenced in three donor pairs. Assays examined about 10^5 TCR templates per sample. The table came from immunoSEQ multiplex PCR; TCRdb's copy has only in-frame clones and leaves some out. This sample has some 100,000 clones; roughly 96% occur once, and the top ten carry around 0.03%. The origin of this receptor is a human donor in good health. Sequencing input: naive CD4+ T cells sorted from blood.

CDR3 sequence: CASSLEAAGAQYF. Here the CDR3 DNA reads TGTGCCAGCAGCTTAGAGGCGGCCGGGGCGCAGTATTTT. The V gene is TRBV7-6, the J gene TRBJ2-3; maybe TRBD2 (5 bases). The CDR3 consists of 13 residues. Germline CDR1 SGHVS, CDR2 FNYEAQ. The V end was cut by 1 base, the J end by 10 bases, with 12 bases between.